Listed here are 2 T cell receptor beta chains from one sample, sequenced in a study of radiation and T cells in renal cell carcinoma. The sample's time point: blood 4 weeks post-SBRT, at nephrectomy. This sample's treatment: 15 Gy SBRT to primary tumor, nephrectomy 4 weeks later. Clones were read by immunoSEQ multiplex PCR, and TCRdb kept only the in-frame ones, dropping some. Counted here are about 78,000 clones, roughly 87% occurring once; the ten biggest clones make up 6%. Sequenced here: blood, sampled from a patient whose treatment included radiotherapy and nephrectomy. Every receptor here comes from a woman in her seventies with renal cell carcinoma.

This clone occurred once. The chain recombines TRBV5-4 with TRBJ1-2, with 7 bases identical to TRBD1. Per the germline V gene, CDR1 is SGHNT and CDR2 is YYREEE (reference sequence). The CDR3 sequence is 14 residues long. The J segment lost 2 bases and the V segment lost 4 bases, leaving 5 bases of the junction unmatched. CDR3 loop: CASSVDRENYGYTF. CDR3 sequence (DNA): TGTGCCAGCAGCGTCGACAGGGAAAACTATGGCTACACCTTC.

V and J are TRBV7-2 and TRBJ2-3; D is uncertain. Trimming left V 1 base short and J 5 bases short, with 7 bases between. This CDR3 has 13 amino acids. Germline V gives CDR1 SGHTA, CDR2 FQGNSA. The CDR3 coding sequence is TGTGCCAGCAGCTTAGAGCAGATAGATACGCAGTATTTT. It codes for CASSLEQIDTQYF.